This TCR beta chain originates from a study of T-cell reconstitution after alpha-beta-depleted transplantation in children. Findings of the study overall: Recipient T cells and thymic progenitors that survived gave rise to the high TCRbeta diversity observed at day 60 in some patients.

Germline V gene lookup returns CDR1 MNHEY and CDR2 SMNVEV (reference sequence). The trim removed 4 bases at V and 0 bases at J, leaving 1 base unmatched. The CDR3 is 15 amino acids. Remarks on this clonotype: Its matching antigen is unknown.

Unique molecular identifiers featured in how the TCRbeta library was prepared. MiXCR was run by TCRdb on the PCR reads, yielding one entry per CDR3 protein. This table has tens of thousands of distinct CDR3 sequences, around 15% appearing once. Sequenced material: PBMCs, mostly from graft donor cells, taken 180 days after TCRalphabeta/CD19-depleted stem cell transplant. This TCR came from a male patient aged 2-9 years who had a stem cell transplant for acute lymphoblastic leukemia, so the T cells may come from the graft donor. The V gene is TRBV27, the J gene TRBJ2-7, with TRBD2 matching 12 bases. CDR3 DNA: TGTGCCAGCAGTTCACTAGCGGGGGGCTCCTACGAGCAGTACTTC. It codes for CASSSLAGGSYEQYF.